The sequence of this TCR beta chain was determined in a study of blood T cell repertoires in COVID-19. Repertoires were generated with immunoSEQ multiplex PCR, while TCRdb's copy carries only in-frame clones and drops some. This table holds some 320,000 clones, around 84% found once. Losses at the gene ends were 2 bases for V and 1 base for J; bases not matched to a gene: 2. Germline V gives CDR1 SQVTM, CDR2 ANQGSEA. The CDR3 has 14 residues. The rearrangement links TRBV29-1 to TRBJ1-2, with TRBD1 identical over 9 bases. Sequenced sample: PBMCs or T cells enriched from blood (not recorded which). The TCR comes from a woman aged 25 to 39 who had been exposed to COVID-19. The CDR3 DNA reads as TGCAGCGTTGAAAGGGACAGGGTTAACTATGGCTACACCTTC. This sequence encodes CSVERDRVNYGYTF.